Reported below is one TCR beta chain. Some clones are missing from TCRdb's copy, which holds only in-frame ones; the method was immunoSEQ multiplex PCR. Of approximately 150,000 clones in the sample, about nine tenths were seen once. These data are taken from a study of cytomegalovirus exposure and HLA in healthy donors. The source of this sequence is a man aged 18 to 30 in good health and CMV-seronegative. What was sequenced was PBMCs.

The chain's CDR3 is CASSIDQAPNEKLFF. The CDR3 DNA follows: TGTGCCAGTAGTATAGACCAGGCTCCTAATGAAAAACTGTTTTTT. The chain couples TRBV19 to TRBJ1-4; no definite D call. The V end lost 0 bases, the J end lost 3 bases, and 8 bases lay between the germline ends. CDR3 length: 15 amino acids. The germline V gene encodes CDR1 LNHDA and CDR2 SQIVND (reference sequence).